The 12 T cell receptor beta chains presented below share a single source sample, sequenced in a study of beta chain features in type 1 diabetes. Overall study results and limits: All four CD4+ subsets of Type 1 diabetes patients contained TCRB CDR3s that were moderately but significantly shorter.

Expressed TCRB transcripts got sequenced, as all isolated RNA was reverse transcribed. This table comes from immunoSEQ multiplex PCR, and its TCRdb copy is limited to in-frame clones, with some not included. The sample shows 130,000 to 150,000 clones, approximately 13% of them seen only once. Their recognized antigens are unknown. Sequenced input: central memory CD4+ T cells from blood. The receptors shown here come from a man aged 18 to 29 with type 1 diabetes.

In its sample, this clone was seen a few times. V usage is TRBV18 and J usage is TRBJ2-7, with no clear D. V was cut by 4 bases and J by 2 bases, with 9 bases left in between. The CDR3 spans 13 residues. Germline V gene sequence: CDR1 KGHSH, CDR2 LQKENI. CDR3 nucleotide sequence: TGTGCCAGCTCACGTGAGAGTACCTACGAGCAGTACTTC. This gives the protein CASSRESTYEQYF.

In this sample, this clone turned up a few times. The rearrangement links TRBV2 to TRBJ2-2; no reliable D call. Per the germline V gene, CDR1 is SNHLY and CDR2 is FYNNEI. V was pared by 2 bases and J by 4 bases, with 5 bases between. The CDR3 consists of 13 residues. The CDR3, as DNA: TGTGCCAGCAGTGAATTCCCCACCGGGGAGCTGTTTTTT. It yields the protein CASSEFPTGELFF.

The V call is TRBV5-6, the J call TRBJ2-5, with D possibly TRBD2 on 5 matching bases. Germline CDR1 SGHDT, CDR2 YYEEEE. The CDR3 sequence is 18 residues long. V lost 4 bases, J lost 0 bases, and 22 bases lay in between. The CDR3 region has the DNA TGTGCCAGCAGCCGTAGTACTCCAAGCGGTCGAGACCAAGAGACCCAGTACTTC. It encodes CASSRSTPSGRDQETQYF.

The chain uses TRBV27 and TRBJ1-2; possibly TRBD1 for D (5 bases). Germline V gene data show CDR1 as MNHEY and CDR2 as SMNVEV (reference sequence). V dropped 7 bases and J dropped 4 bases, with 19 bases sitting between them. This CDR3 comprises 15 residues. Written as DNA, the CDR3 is TGTGCCAGCAAAAAATCCAGGGACGGTGTCTATGGCTACACCTTC. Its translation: CASKKSRDGVYGYTF.

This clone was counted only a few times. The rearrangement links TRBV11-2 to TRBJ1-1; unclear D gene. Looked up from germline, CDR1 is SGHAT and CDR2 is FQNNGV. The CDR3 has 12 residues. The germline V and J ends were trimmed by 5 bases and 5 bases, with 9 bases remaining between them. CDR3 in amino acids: CASSPPETEAFF. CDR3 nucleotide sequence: TGTGCCAGCAGCCCACCTGAGACTGAAGCTTTCTTT.

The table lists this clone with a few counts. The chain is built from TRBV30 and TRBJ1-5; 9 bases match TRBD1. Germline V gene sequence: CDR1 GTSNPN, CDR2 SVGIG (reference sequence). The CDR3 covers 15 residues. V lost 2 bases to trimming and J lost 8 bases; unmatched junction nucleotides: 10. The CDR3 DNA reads TGTGCCTGGAGTCGGGGACAGGGAGTGATGGAGCCCCAGCATTTT. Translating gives CAWSRGQGVMEPQHF. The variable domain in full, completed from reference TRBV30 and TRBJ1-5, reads SQTIHQWPATLVQPVGSPLSLECTVEGTSNPNLYWYRQAAGRGLQLLFYSVGIGQISSEVPQNLSASRPQDRQFILSSKKLLLSDSGFYLCAWSRGQGVMEPQHFGDGTRLSIL.

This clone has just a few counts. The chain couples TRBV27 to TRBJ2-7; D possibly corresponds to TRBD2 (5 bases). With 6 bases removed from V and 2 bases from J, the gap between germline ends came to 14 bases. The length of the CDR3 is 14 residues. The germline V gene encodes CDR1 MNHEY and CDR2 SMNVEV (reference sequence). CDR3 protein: CASRARGRTYEQYF. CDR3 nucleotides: TGTGCCAGCAGGGCTAGAGGGAGAACCTACGAGCAGTACTTC.

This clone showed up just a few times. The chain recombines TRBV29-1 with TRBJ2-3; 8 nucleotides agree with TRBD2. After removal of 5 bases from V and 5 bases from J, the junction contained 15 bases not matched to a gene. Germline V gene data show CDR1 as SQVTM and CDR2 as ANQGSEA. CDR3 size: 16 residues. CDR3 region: CSVWVQRGSWGDTQYF. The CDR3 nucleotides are TGCAGCGTTTGGGTCCAGCGGGGGTCCTGGGGAGATACGCAGTATTTT.

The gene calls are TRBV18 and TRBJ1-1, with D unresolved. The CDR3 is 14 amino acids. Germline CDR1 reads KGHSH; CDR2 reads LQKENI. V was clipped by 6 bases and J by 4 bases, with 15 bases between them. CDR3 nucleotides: TGTGCCAGCTCCGTGGAGGGCGGAGGCACTGAAGCTTTCTTT. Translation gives CASSVEGGGTEAFF.

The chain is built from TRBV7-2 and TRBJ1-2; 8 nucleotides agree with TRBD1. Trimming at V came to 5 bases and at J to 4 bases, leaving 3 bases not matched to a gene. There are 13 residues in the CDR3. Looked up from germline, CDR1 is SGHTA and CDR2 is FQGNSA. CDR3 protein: CASSQGQGYGYTF. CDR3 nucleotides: TGTGCCAGCAGCCAAGGACAGGGCTATGGCTACACCTTC.

In DNA form, the CDR3 reads TGTGCCAGCAGCTTATTTATGACAGAGACCCAGTACTTC. This translates into CASSLFMTETQYF. The chain employs TRBV7-9 and TRBJ2-5, with D hard to call. Trimming pared 2 bases from V and 4 bases from J, leaving 8 bases between. CDR3 length equals 13 residues. Germline V gene sequence: CDR1 SEHNR, CDR2 FQNEAQ (reference sequence).

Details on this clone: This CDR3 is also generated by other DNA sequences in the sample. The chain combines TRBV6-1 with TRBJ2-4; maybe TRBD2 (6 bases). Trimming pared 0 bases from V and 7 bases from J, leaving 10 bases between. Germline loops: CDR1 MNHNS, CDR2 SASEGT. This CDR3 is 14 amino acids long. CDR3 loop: CASSEAGGRNIQYF. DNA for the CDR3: TGTGCCAGCAGTGAAGCCGGGGGTAGGAACATTCAGTACTTC.